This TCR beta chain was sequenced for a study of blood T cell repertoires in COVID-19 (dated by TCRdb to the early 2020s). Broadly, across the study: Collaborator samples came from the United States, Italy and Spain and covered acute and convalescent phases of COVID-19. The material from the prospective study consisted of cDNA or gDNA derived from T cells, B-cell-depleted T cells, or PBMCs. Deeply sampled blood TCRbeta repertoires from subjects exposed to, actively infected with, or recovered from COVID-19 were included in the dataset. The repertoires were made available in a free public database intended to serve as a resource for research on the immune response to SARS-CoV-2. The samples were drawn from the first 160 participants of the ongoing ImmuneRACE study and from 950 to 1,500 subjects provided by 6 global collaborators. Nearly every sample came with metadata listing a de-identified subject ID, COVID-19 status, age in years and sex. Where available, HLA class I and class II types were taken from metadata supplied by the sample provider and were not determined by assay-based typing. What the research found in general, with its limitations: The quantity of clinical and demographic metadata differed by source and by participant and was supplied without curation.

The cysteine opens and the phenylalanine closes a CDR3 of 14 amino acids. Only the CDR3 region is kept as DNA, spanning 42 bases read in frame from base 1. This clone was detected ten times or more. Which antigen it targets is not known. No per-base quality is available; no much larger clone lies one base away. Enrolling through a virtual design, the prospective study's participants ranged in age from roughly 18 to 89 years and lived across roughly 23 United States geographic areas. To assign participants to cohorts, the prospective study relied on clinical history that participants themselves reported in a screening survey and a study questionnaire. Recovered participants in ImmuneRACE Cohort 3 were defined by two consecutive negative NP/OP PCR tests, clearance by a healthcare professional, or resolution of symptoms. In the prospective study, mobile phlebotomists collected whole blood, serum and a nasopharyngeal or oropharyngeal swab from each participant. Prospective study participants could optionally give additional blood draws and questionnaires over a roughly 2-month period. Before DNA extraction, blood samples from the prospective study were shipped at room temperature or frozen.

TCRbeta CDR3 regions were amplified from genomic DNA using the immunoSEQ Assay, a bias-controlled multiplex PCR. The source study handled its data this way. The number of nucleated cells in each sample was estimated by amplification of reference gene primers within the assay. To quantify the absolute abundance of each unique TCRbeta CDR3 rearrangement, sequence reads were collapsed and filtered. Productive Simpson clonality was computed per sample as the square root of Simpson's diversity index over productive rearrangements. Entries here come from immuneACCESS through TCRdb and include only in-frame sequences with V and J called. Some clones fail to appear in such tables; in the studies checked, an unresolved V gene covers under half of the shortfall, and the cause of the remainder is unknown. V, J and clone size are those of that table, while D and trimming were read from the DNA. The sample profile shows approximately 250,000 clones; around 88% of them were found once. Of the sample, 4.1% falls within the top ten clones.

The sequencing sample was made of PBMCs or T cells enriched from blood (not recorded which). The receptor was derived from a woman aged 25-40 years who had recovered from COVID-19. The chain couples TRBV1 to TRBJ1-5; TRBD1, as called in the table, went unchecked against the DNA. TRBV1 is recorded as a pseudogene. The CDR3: CTSSDRGSNQPQHF. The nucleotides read TGCACCAGCAGCGACAGGGGAAGCAATCAGCCCCAGCATTTT.